The sequence of this T cell receptor (beta chain) was determined in a study of T cells in Graves' hyperthyroidism and ophthalmopathy. Amplification yielded TCR beta CDR3 regions, with RNA transcripts as the source. In the first-round RT-PCR of the TCR CDR3, the HTBI primer set was used. TCRdb re-called the multiplex PCR reads with MiXCR, one entry per CDR3 protein. Among 480,000 or so distinct CDR3 sequences listed, 40% to 50% were seen once. Germline V CDR1 and CDR2: SEHNR, FQNEAQ (reference sequence). V trimming: 7 bases; J trimming: 5 bases; junction bases outside the gene matches: 9. CDR3 length: 15 amino acids.

The origin of this receptor is an adult woman with Graves' disease, either hyperthyroidism or ophthalmopathy (not recorded which). What was sequenced was peripheral blood or thyroid tissue (not recorded which). The genes are TRBV7-9 and TRBJ1-4; 8 bases line up with TRBD1. The CDR3 bases are TGTGCCAGCATCCCTGGGGACAGGAGGAATGAAAAACTGTTTTTT. Protein: CASIPGDRRNEKLFF. Full variable domain (missing parts from reference TRBV7-9 and TRBJ1-4): DTGVSQNPRHKITKRGQNVTFRCDPISEHNRLYWYRQTLGQGPEFLTYFQNEAQLEKSRLLSDRFSAERPKGSFSTLEIQRTEQGDSAMYLCASIPGDRRNEKLFFGSGTQLSVL.